This T cell receptor (beta chain) was sequenced for a study of neurological immune-mediated disorders. General study points: The absence of any CDR3 amino acid sequence shared by expanded clones across subjects suggests that repertoires were private in all groups. The level of TCR clonal expansion was highest in patients with HTLV-1-associated myelopathy and lowest in multiple sclerosis, where it fell below the level seen in healthy controls. One related-CDR3 cluster, identified by phylogenetic grouping, held the repertoires of 18 of 34 multiple sclerosis patients and was a possible signature.

V lost 0 bases and J lost 5, with 11 bases in between. The CDR3 length is 15 residues. Germline loops: CDR1 LGHDT, CDR2 YNNKEL (reference sequence). This clonotype is classed as medium-sized. Its target is unknown. 5'RACE with 10-nucleotide random UMIs generated the cDNA. Using its own MiXCR run on the 5' RACE reads, TCRdb lists one record per CDR3 protein. The table has about 55,000 distinct CDR3 sequences, more than 3% seen once. The chain has TRBV3-1 and TRBJ2-1; TRBD2 might be the D (6 bases). The sample consisted of PBMCs. The TCR comes from a man between 25 and 39 years old with multiple sclerosis. The CDR3 is CASSQDGRDHNEQFF. The CDR3 region has the DNA TGTGCCAGCAGCCAAGATGGGCGGGATCACAATGAGCAGTTCTTC.